This T cell receptor beta chain was sequenced during a study of shared clonotypes between healthy human individuals. A note on this clone: Its antigen is as yet unknown.

General study results and limits: Genetic and exposure-history diversity was limited by the few donors. Unshared clonotypes carried lower generation probabilities than those common to all four donors.

The data were produced by immunoSEQ multiplex PCR, yet TCRdb's version contains in-frame clones alone and is incomplete. This table has under 1,100,000 clones, approximately 68% appearing once. CDR1 is MNHNS, CDR2 SASEGT, per germline. Trimming cost V 6 bases and J 5 bases; bases outside gene matches: 6. CDR3 length equals 14 residues. This clonotype was obtained from a man aged 18 to 35 in good health. Sequences were obtained from memory CD4+ T cells sorted from blood. Subset given: CD45RA-negative fraction. J is TRBJ1-4 and V is TRBV6-1, with 7 bases that match TRBD1. For the CDR3, the DNA is TGTGCCAGCAGGACCGGGACAGCAAATGAAAAACTGTTTTTT. Translated, it gives CASRTGTANEKLFF.